This T cell receptor beta chain derives from a study of chemoradiotherapy in HPV16-positive cancers. Study-level findings and limits: For HPV16-positive patients, expanding HPV-responsive T cells associated with longer recurrence-free survival. The functional HPV-specific definition rests on just a couple of HPV16-positive patients. Candidate HPV-specific clones and E7-related TCR motifs grew in tumor during treatment.

Measured with immunoSEQ multiplex PCR; TCRdb has only the in-frame clones, and not every one. Here the sample spans approximately 32,000 clones, around three quarters being singletons. After removal of 4 bases from V and 3 bases from J, the junction contained 4 bases not matched to a gene. This CDR3 is built from 15 residues. In germline, CDR1 is SNHLY, CDR2 FYNNEI. Regarding this clone: Its specificity is unknown.

The clonotype was recovered from a human donor with HPV-associated anogenital cancer. The V gene is TRBV2, the J gene TRBJ1-5; TRBD1 aligns across 9 bases. The input for sequencing was blood, taken from a patient who underwent chemoradiotherapy. The CDR3 coding sequence is TGTGCCAGCAGTGTGGACAGGGGCGTCAATCAGCCCCAGCATTTT. It encodes CASSVDRGVNQPQHF.